This TCR beta chain was captured by sequencing in a study of blood T cell repertoires in COVID-19. Study at large: Both acute and convalescent COVID-19 samples were obtained from the United States, Italy and Spain. T cells, B-cell-depleted T cells, or PBMCs provided the cDNA or gDNA that served as material.

Generated by immunoSEQ multiplex PCR, the TCRdb table keeps only in-frame clones and is missing some. This sample carries 250,000 to 350,000 clones, about 85% of them seen once, and the ten largest clones take 5.5% to 7%. V shed 3 bases, J shed 10 bases, and the junction held 18 bases outside the gene matches. Germline values: CDR1 SGHRS, CDR2 YFSETQ. This CDR3 region has 17 residues. Those enrolled, adults aged 18 to 89 years, came from 25 or so US areas. Researchers sorted participants into cohorts using their self-reported clinical history. This rearrangement joins TRBV5-1 to TRBJ2-1; TRBD1 matches 8 bases. The sequence derives from a woman aged 25 to 39 who had recovered from COVID-19. Material: PBMCs or T cells enriched from blood (not recorded which). This CDR3 reads CASSSLPTRTGSSEQFF. Written as DNA, the CDR3 is TGCGCCAGCAGCTCCCTCCCTACCCGGACAGGGTCGAGCGAGCAGTTCTTC. Filled out from reference TRBV5-1 and TRBJ2-1, the complete variable domain reads KAGVTQTPRYLIKTRGQQVTLSCSPISGHRSVSWYQQTPGQGLQFLFEYFSETQRNKGNFPGRFSGRQFSNSRSEMNVSTLELGDSALYLCASSSLPTRTGSSEQFFGPGTRLTVL.